Listed below are T cell receptor beta chains from one sample, sequenced in a study of vaccination and CD4 T cells after COVID-19. Their cognate antigens are unknown. In TCRdb, the PCR reads were re-called with MiXCR into one record per CDR3 protein. Altogether approximately 19,000 distinct CDR3 sequences are present, approximately 60% being singletons, with the ten largest covering about 8%. The sequenced sample consisted of CD4+ T cells from blood, cultured in vitro. All receptors come from a human donor who had recovered from COVID-19. Both conserved end residues are part of each CDR3.

CDR3aa: CASSPHGDQPQHF
v_gene: TRBV7-2
j_gene: TRBJ1-5

CDR3aa: CASSSRWARESNQPQHF
v_gene: TRBV28
j_gene: TRBJ1-5

CDR3aa: CASSIGITDTQYF
v_gene: TRBV19
j_gene: TRBJ2-3

CDR3aa: CSARDLVGINSPLHF
v_gene: TRBV20-1
j_gene: TRBJ1-6

CDR3aa: CASSPETSRADTQYF
v_gene: TRBV18
j_gene: TRBJ2-3

CDR3aa: CASSPGGLAGFSETQYF
v_gene: TRBV5-4
j_gene: TRBJ2-5

CDR3aa: CASSLGQGDPGNTIYF
v_gene: TRBV6-1
j_gene: TRBJ1-3

CDR3aa: CASSLRGQGNQPQHF
v_gene: TRBV27
j_gene: TRBJ1-5

CDR3aa: CASSDPLNTEAFF
v_gene: TRBV6-1
j_gene: TRBJ1-1

CDR3aa: CAGAGQLTAQYF
v_gene: TRBV30
j_gene: TRBJ2-5

CDR3aa: CASSRGGRGPDTQYF
v_gene: TRBV6-1
j_gene: TRBJ2-3

CDR3aa: CASSYQGWSSPLHF
v_gene: TRBV6-2/TRBV6-3
j_gene: TRBJ1-6

CDR3aa: CASSPEQVTAQYF
v_gene: TRBV7-2
j_gene: TRBJ2-5

CDR3aa: CASSPGSGSGRYGYTF
v_gene: TRBV27
j_gene: TRBJ1-2

CDR3aa: CASSIEGSRYEQYF
v_gene: TRBV19
j_gene: TRBJ2-7

CDR3aa: CASSIQAGAEAFF
v_gene: TRBV7-2
j_gene: TRBJ1-1

CDR3aa: CATSRVERPGRGELFF
v_gene: TRBV15
j_gene: TRBJ2-2

CDR3aa: CASSYTGPYNSPLHF
v_gene: TRBV6-5
j_gene: TRBJ1-6

CDR3aa: CSARGGIQPQHF
v_gene: TRBV20-1
j_gene: TRBJ1-5

CDR3aa: CSVKGAGETQYF
v_gene: TRBV20-1
j_gene: TRBJ2-5